These 10 T cell receptor beta chains came from one sample sequenced in a study of blood T cell repertoires in COVID-19. Libraries were prepared by immunoSEQ multiplex PCR; TCRdb keeps only in-frame clonotypes and omits some of them. The top ten clones hold just over 4% of a sample with about 110,000 clones, about four fifths of them seen once. The sample consisted of peripheral blood. The receptors come from a woman aged 70-85 years with acute or convalescent COVID-19.

A word on this clone: In the same sample, other DNA sequences code for this CDR3. The CDR3 sequence: CASSQGGTEAFF. The DNA for the CDR3 is TGTGCCAGCAGCCAAGGAGGGACAGAAGCTTTCTTT. V usage is TRBV3-1 (or the pseudogene TRBV3-2) and J usage is TRBJ1-1, with D perhaps matching TRBD1 (6 bases). The CDR3 runs to 12 residues. V was pared by 1 base and J by 8 bases, with 8 bases between. Germline V CDR1 and CDR2: LGHDT, YNNKEL (reference sequence).

The gene calls are TRBV25-1 and TRBJ1-6; D unclear. The CDR3 extends over 15 amino acids. The V gene's germline CDR1 is MGHDK and CDR2 SYGVNS. The V end was cut by 1 base, the J end by 7 bases, with 11 bases between. The CDR3 loop reads CASSESRVGNSPLHF. The CDR3 nucleotides are TGTGCCAGCAGTGAATCAAGAGTCGGGAATTCACCCCTCCACTTT.

The chain recombines TRBV2 with TRBJ1-4; D possibly corresponds to TRBD1 (6 bases). Germline V lookup: CDR1 SNHLY, CDR2 FYNNEI. This CDR3 is built from 14 residues. Trimming stripped 1 base from V and 8 bases from J, with 11 bases between. CDR3 DNA: TGTGCCAGCAGTGAAGGACAGGTGGGGGAAAAACTGTTTTTT. It encodes CASSEGQVGEKLFF.

V usage is TRBV7-9 and J usage is TRBJ1-6; D possibly corresponds to TRBD1 (6 bases). Trimming removed 4 bases from V and 0 bases from J, with 10 bases in between. The CDR3 spans 16 residues. Germline V gives CDR1 SEHNR, CDR2 FQNEAQ (reference sequence). CDR3 DNA sequence: TGTGCCAGCAGCTCAACAGGGTTCTCCTATAATTCACCCCTCCACTTT. This codes for CASSSTGFSYNSPLHF.

The chain couples TRBV28 to TRBJ2-1; D perhaps matches TRBD2 (6 bases). Trimming removed 3 bases at V and 4 bases at J, with 13 bases between. CDR3 length equals 15 residues. The germline CDR1 and CDR2 sequences are MDHEN and SYDVKM. The CDR3: CASSFRGLFYNEQFF. CDR3 DNA sequence: TGTGCCAGCAGTTTTAGGGGACTTTTTTACAATGAGCAGTTCTTC. Drawing the rest from reference TRBV28 and TRBJ2-1, the complete variable domain is DVKVTQSSRYLVKRTGEKVFLECVQDMDHENMFWYRQDPGLGLRLIYFSYDVKMKEKGDIPEGYSVSREKKERFSLILESASTNQTSMYLCASSFRGLFYNEQFFGPGTRLTVL.

V and J are TRBV7-6 and TRBJ2-2, with D possibly being TRBD1 (6 bases). The CDR3 length is 15 residues. Trimming pared 3 bases from V and 1 base from J, leaving 9 bases between. From germline, CDR1 is SGHVS and CDR2 FNYEAQ. CDR3 sequence: CASSFRDKNTGELFF. The CDR3 region has the DNA TGTGCCAGCAGCTTCCGGGACAAGAACACCGGGGAGCTGTTTTTT.

The chain has TRBV21-1 and TRBJ2-7; TRBD2 is taken as the D call from the table, unchecked against the DNA. TRBV21-1 is recorded as a pseudogene. This CDR3 contains 19 residues. The chain's CDR3 is CASSTNPPRGGRVAYEQYF. CDR3 nucleotides: TGTGCCAGCAGCACAAACCCTCCTCGGGGCGGGAGAGTCGCCTACGAGCAGTACTTC.

The chain couples TRBV19 to TRBJ1-3, with 8 bases identical to TRBD1. Germline V lookup: CDR1 LNHDA, CDR2 SQIVND (reference sequence). V lost 5 bases and J lost 1; bases outside the gene matches: 10. CDR3 length equals 17 residues. The CDR3 nucleotides are TGTGCCAGTAGTGACAGGGGCAGGAGGCTGTCTGGAAACACCATATATTTT. It translates to CASSDRGRRLSGNTIYF.

The J gene is TRBJ2-2, the V gene TRBV19, with D possibly matching TRBD1 (6 bases). V dropped 3 bases and J dropped 0 bases, with 11 bases sitting between them. The CDR3 is 16 amino acids. The germline V gene encodes CDR1 LNHDA and CDR2 SQIVND (reference sequence). The CDR3 DNA is TGTGCCAGTAGTATCGTCACAGGGACGAACACCGGGGAGCTGTTTTTT. It yields the protein CASSIVTGTNTGELFF.

The chain links TRBV2 to TRBJ2-2; weak D call: TRBD1 (6 bases). V was clipped by 3 bases and J by 7 bases, with 12 bases between them. In germline, CDR1 is SNHLY, CDR2 FYNNEI. The CDR3 is 14 amino acids. CDR3 loop: CASSEVTGRGELFF. CDR3 in DNA: TGTGCCAGCAGTGAGGTCACAGGGCGCGGGGAGCTGTTTTTT.